This T cell receptor (beta chain) was sequenced during a study of CD8 T cells in ankylosing spondylitis. Each CDR3 protein is one row after TCRdb ran MiXCR on the 5' RACE reads. The sample has fewer than 500,000 distinct CDR3 sequences; around 26% are singletons. As regards this clonotype: Its cognate antigen is unknown.

The CDR3 spans 14 residues. Germline V lookup: CDR1 LGHDT, CDR2 YNNKEL (reference sequence). After removal of 1 base from V and 14 bases from J, the junction contained 11 bases not matched to a gene. Study observations and caveats: Seven or eight highly homologous variants made up a TCR beta motif, and this motif appeared characteristic of ankylosing spondylitis blood. Some motif variants had been reported before (in reactive arthritis synovial fluid and blood).

Material: blood, either unsorted or a sorted T cell fraction (not recorded which). This sequence was found in a male donor with ankylosing spondylitis. The chain uses TRBV3-1 and TRBJ2-1, with 7 bases matching TRBD2. CDR3 sequence (DNA): TGTGCCAGCAGCCAAGGCAACGGACTAGTTTGGGAGTTCTTC. Protein sequence: CASSQGNGLVWEFF.